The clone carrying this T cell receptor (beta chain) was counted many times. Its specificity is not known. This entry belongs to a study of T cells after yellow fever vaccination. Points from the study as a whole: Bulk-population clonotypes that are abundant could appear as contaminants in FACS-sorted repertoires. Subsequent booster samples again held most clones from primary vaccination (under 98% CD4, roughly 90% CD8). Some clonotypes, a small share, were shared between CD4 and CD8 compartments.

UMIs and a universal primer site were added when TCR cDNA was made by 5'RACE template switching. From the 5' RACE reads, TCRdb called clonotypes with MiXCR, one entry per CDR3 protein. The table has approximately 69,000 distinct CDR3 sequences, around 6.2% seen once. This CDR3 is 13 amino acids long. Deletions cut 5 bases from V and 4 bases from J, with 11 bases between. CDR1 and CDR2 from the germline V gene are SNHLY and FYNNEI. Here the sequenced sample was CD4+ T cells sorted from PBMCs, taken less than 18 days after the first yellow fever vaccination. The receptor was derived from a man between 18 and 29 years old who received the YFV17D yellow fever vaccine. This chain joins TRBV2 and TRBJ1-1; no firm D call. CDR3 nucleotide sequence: TGTGCCAGCAGTCCCGAGGTGGGCACTGAAGCTTTCTTT. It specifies CASSPEVGTEAFF.